The present TCR beta chain was sequenced within a study of OX40 agonist ivuxolimab in advanced cancers. CDR1 and CDR2 from the germline V gene are SGHAT and FQNNGV. V was clipped by 2 bases and J by 0 bases; unmatched bases: 3. The CDR3 is 16 residues long. In this sample, this clone turned up once. Autoimmune disease history or systemic immunosuppression led to patients being barred. The data were produced by immunoSEQ multiplex PCR, yet TCRdb's version contains in-frame clones alone and is incomplete. The table has fewer than 20,000 clones, roughly 87% seen once; the top ten hold about 25%. This TCR came from an adult with an advanced solid tumor such as melanoma, head and neck, liver or kidney cancer. The chain combines TRBV11-2 with TRBJ2-1; TRBD1 matches 8 bases. The specimen comprised CD4+ or CD8+ T cells sorted from blood, sampled in a trial of the OX40 agonist ivuxolimab. For the CDR3, the DNA is TGTGCCAGCAGCTTACAGGGGGCCAACTCCTACAATGAGCAGTTCTTC. It specifies CASSLQGANSYNEQFF.